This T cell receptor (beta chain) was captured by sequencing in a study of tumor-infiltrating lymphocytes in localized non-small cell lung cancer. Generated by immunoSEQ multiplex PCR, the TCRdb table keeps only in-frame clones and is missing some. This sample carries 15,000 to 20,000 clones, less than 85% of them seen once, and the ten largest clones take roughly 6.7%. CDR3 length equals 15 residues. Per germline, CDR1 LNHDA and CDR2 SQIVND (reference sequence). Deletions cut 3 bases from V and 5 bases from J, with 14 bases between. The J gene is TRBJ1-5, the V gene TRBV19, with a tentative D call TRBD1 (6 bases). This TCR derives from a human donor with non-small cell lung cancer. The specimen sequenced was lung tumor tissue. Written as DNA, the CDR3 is TGTGCCAGTAGTATGAGGGGGGCATCCGATCAGCCCCAGCATTTT. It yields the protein CASSMRGASDQPQHF.